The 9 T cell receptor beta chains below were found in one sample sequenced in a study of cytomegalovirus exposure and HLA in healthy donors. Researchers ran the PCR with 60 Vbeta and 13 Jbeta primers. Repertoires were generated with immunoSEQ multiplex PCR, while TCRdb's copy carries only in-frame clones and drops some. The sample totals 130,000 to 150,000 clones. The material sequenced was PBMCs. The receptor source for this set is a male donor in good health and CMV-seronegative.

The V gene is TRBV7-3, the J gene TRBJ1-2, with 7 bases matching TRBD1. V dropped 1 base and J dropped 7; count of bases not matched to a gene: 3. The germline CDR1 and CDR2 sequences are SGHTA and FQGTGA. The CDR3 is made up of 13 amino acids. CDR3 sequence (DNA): TGTGCCAGCAGCTTAAGTAGGGACAGTGGCTACACCTTC. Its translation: CASSLSRDSGYTF.

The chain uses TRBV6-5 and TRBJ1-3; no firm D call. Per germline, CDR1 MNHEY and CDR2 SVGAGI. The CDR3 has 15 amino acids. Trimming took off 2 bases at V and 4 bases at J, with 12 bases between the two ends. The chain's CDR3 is CASSYRRDGGNTIYF. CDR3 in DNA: TGTGCCAGCAGTTACAGACGGGATGGAGGAAACACCATATATTTT.

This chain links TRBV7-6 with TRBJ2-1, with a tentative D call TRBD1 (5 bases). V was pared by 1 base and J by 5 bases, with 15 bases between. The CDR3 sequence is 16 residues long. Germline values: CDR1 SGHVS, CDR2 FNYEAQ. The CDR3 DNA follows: TGTGCCAGCAGCTTAGTAGGGCAGGGTGGCCACAATGAGCAGTTCTTC. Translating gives CASSLVGQGGHNEQFF.

The CDR3 bases are TGTGCCAGCAGTTTAACCCGACTAGCGGGAGGGTACGAGCAGTACTTC. Translation gives CASSLTRLAGGYEQYF. The chain joins TRBV27 to TRBJ2-7; the match to TRBD2 covers 14 bases. Germline V lookup: CDR1 MNHEY, CDR2 SMNVEV (reference sequence). V lost 2 bases to trimming and J lost 4 bases; unmatched junction nucleotides: 4. This CDR3 has 16 residues.

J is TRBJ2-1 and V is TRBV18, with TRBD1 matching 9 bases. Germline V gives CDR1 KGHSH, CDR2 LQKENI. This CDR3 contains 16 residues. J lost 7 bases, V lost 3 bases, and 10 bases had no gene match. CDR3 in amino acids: CASSPPTGQGGNEQFF. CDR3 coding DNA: TGTGCCAGCTCACCCCCCACGGGACAGGGTGGGAATGAGCAGTTCTTC.

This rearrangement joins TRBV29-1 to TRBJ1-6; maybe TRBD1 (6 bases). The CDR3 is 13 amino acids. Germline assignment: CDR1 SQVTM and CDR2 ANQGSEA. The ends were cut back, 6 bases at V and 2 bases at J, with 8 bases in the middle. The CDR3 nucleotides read TGCAGCGTGAGGGGGACCTATAATTCACCCCTCCACTTT. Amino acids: CSVRGTYNSPLHF.

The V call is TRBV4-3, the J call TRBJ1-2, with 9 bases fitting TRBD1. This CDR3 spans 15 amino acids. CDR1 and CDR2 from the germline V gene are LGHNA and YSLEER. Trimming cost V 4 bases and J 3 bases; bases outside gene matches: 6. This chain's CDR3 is CASSRTGGSDYGYTF. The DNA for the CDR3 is TGCGCCAGCAGCCGCACAGGGGGCTCCGACTATGGCTACACCTTC.

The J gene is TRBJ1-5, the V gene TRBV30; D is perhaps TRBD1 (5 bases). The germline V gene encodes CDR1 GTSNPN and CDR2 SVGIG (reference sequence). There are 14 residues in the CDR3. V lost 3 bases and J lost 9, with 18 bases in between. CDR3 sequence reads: CAWRGSDTGGPQHF. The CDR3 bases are TGTGCCTGGAGGGGCTCGGACACAGGCGGGCCCCAGCATTTT.

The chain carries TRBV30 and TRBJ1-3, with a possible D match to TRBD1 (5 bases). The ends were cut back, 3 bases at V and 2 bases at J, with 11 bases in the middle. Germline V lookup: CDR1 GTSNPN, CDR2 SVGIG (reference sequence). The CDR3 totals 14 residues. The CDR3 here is CAWSAGYPGNTIYF. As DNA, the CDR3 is TGTGCCTGGAGCGCAGGGTACCCTGGAAACACCATATATTTT. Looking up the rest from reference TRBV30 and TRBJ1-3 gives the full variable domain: SQTIHQWPATLVQPVGSPLSLECTVEGTSNPNLYWYRQAAGRGLQLLFYSVGIGQISSEVPQNLSASRPQDRQFILSSKKLLLSDSGFYLCAWSAGYPGNTIYFGEGSWLTVV.